This note documents a single TCR beta chain sequence. The sample originates from a study of blood T cell repertoires in COVID-19. Overall study context: The study drew acute and convalescent COVID-19 samples from the United States, Italy and Spain. The analysed material was cDNA or gDNA that came from T cells, B-cell-depleted T cells, or PBMCs.

In the authors' methods: Cell counts per sample came from amplifying reference gene primers. Assay used: immunoSEQ multiplex PCR; TCRdb lists only in-frame clones, some missing. V and J calls and clone size are given by that table; D and trimming were obtained from the DNA. The sample lists roughly 76,000 clones, roughly 80% occurring once. The sample was peripheral blood. This clonotype originated in a woman in her 70s with acute or convalescent COVID-19.

Here the CDR3 reads CASSLAGGANEKLFF. Written as DNA, the CDR3 is TGTGCCAGCAGCTTGGCAGGGGGTGCGAATGAAAAACTGTTTTTT. V and J are TRBV5-4 and TRBJ1-4; 7 bases map to TRBD1. The CDR3 covers 15 residues. Per the germline V gene, CDR1 is SGHNT and CDR2 is YYREEE (reference sequence). The V segment lost 0 bases and the J segment 5 bases; nucleotides outside the gene matches: 4. Full variable domain (remainder filled in from reference TRBV5-4 and TRBJ1-4): ETGVTQSPTHLIKTRGQQVTLRCSSQSGHNTVSWYQQALGQGPQFIFQYYREEENGRGNFPPRFSGLQFPNYSSELNVNALELDDSALYLCASSLAGGANEKLFFGSGTQLSVL.